Shown below are 10 T cell receptor beta chains from a single sample sequenced in a study of blood T cells in healthy people across ages. Primers used in a second PCR of about 6 to 11 cycles were a sample-barcoded 5' primer and a J-beta primer mix. TCRdb used MiXCR to reprocess the 5' RACE reads, holding one entry per CDR3 protein. The sample has about 1.7 million distinct CDR3 sequences; 28% are singletons. The specimen was blood. These receptors came from a woman aged 25-40 years in good health.

This clonotype appeared a single time. Germline and junction disagree at one end, which may indicate a read error. This chain uses TRBV7-9 with TRBJ1-4, with 7 positions matching TRBD1. Germline lookup yields CDR1 SEHNR and CDR2 FQNEAQ (reference sequence). This CDR3 is 16 amino acids long. CDR3 sequence reads: CASSISSGGLREKLFF. DNA for the CDR3: TGTGCCAGCAGCATAAGCTCAGGGGGTCTTCGAGAAAAGCTGTTTTTT.

The DNA for the CDR3 is TGTGCCAGCAGCGTTGAAGGGGACAGGGCCCCAGATACGCAGTATTTT. Its protein product is CASSVEGDRAPDTQYF. The rearrangement uses TRBV9 and TRBJ2-3; TRBD1 aligns across 9 bases. CDR1 is SGDLS and CDR2 is YYNGEE in the germline V gene. CDR3 size: 16 residues. V was pared by 2 bases and J by 4 bases, with 8 bases of the junction left unmatched. The variable domain in full, with the rest retrieved from reference TRBV9 and TRBJ2-3, is DSGVTQTPKHLITATGQRVTLRCSPRSGDLSVYWYQQSLDQGLQFLIQYYNGEERAKGNILERFSAQQFPDLHSELNLSSLELGDSALYFCASSVEGDRAPDTQYFGPGTRLTVL.

Many counts were recorded for this clonotype. At one end, the junction sequence differs from germline, possibly due to a read error. V and J are TRBV20-1 and TRBJ2-5, with D possibly TRBD2 on 5 matching bases. The CDR3 loop spans 12 amino acids. Germline V CDR1 and CDR2: DFQATT, SNEGSKA (reference sequence). The chain's CDR3 is CSARGQRETQYF. In nucleotides, the CDR3 is TGCAGTGCGAGAGGCCAGCGGGAGACCCAGTACTTC.

This clonotype was recorded a few times. V and J are TRBV30 and TRBJ2-7; possible D gene TRBD1, 5 bases. Trimming shortened V by 1 base and J by 0 bases, and 7 bases separated the two germline ends. Germline V gives CDR1 GTSNPN, CDR2 SVGIG (reference sequence). The CDR3 runs to 13 residues. CDR3 in amino acids: CAWSGGSSYEQYF. CDR3 in DNA: TGTGCCTGGAGTGGGGGCAGCTCCTACGAGCAGTACTTC. Using reference TRBV30 and TRBJ2-7 for the parts outside the CDR3, the full variable domain is SQTIHQWPATLVQPVGSPLSLECTVEGTSNPNLYWYRQAAGRGLQLLFYSVGIGQISSEVPQNLSASRPQDRQFILSSKKLLLSDSGFYLCAWSGGSSYEQYFGPGTRLTVT.

V and J are TRBV12-3 or TRBV12-4 and TRBJ2-3; 9 bases match TRBD1. J was trimmed by 3 bases and V by 4 bases; bases with no gene match: 5. This CDR3 region has 15 residues. The CDR3 DNA follows: TGTGCCAGCAGTTCTTCCGGACAGGGGACAGATACGCAGTATTTT. It specifies CASSSSGQGTDTQYF.

In its sample, this clonotype was seen a few times. The chain uses TRBV9 and TRBJ2-2; D unresolved. From germline, CDR1 is SGDLS and CDR2 YYNGEE. The CDR3 is made up of 15 amino acids. The V end lost 0 bases, the J end lost 6 bases, and 12 bases lay between the germline ends. The DNA of the CDR3 is TGTGCCAGCAGCGTAGAGGGCTCCTGGGCCGGGGAGCTGTTTTTT. This codes for CASSVEGSWAGELFF.

This clonotype was counted a few times. The junction departs from germline at one end; a sequencing error may be responsible. This rearrangement joins TRBV5-1 to TRBJ2-7; the D is unclear. CDR3 length: 16 amino acids. Germline V CDR1 and CDR2: SGHRS, YFSETQ. The CDR3 is CVSSLGETGSFYEQYF. The CDR3 bases are TGCGTCAGCAGCTTGGGCGAGACCGGGTCCTTCTACGAGCAGTACTTC.

At least ten counts were recorded for this clonotype. This chain links TRBV10-3 with TRBJ2-1, with a possible D match to TRBD2 (5 bases). The CDR3 is 16 residues long. The V gene lost 4 bases and the J gene lost 8 bases, with 21 bases spanning the gap. Looked up from germline, CDR1 is ENHRY and CDR2 is SYGVKD. CDR3 loop: CAISAREGAAMDEQFF. In DNA, the CDR3 is TGTGCCATCAGTGCGAGAGAGGGTGCGGCAATGGATGAGCAGTTCTTC.

On this clonotype itself: The junction and the germline gene differ at one end; a read error may be behind it. The V and J genes are TRBV28 and TRBJ1-4; 9 bases fit TRBD1. Germline V CDR1 and CDR2: MDHEN, SYDVKM. The CDR3 has 16 residues. The CDR3 sequence is CARSPPTGQGVEKLFF. Here the CDR3 DNA reads TGTGCCCGCAGTCCACCTACGGGACAGGGCGTTGAAAAACTGTTTTTT.

A few counts support this clonotype. The chain links TRBV20-1 to TRBJ2-7; 8 nucleotides line up with TRBD1. CDR3 length: 16 amino acids. Germline CDR1 and CDR2: DFQATT and SNEGSKA (reference sequence). The junction had 20 bases not matched to a gene; V was cut back by 6 bases and J by 7 bases. DNA of the CDR3: TGCAGTGCCAAAGGTTTCAGACAGGGGTCGATCAATGAGCAGTACTTC. Protein sequence: CSAKGFRQGSINEQYF.